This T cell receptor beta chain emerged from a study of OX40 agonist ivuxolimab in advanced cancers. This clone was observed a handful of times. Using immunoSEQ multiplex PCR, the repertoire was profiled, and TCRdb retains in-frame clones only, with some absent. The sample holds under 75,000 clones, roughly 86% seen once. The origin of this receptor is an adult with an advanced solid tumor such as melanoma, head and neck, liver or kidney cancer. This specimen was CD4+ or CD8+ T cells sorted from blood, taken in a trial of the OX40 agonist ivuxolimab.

This chain's CDR3 is CASRRHAQGEKLFF. In DNA, the CDR3 is TGTGCCAGCAGGCGACATGCCCAGGGTGAAAAACTGTTTTTT. The chain is built from TRBV28 and TRBJ1-4; weak D call: TRBD1 (5 bases). With 6 bases removed from V and 7 bases from J, the gap between germline ends came to 15 bases. Germline-derived CDR1 and CDR2 are MDHEN and SYDVKM. This CDR3 has 14 residues. The whole variable domain, filled in from reference TRBV28 and TRBJ1-4, reads DVKVTQSSRYLVKRTGEKVFLECVQDMDHENMFWYRQDPGLGLRLIYFSYDVKMKEKGDIPEGYSVSREKKERFSLILESASTNQTSMYLCASRRHAQGEKLFFGSGTQLSVL.